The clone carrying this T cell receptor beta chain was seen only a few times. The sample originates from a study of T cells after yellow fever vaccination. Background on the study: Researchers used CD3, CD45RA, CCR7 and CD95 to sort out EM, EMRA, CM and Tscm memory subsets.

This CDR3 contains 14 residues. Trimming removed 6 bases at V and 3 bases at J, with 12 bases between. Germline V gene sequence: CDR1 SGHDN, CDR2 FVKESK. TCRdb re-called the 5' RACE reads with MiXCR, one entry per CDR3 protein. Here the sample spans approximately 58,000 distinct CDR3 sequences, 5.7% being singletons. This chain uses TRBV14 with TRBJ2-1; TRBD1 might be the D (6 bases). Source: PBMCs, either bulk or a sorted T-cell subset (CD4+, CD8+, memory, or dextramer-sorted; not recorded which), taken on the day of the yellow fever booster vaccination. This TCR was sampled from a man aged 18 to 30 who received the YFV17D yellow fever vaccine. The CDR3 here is CASRQGSYYNEQFF. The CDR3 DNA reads TGTGCCAGCAGACAGGGATCCTACTACAATGAGCAGTTCTTC.